The present TCR beta chain was sequenced within a study of cytomegalovirus exposure and HLA in healthy donors. Study observations and caveats: A list of 164 TCR beta chains associated with cytomegalovirus was given. Most TCR sequences showed up rarely, but some public TCRs showed up in many donors. It was confirmed in vitro that a few of the CMV-associated chains were specific for CMV antigens.

Remarks on this clone: The antigen is unknown.

Germline V lookup: CDR1 MGHRA, CDR2 YSYEKL. The germline V and J ends were trimmed by 0 bases and 2 bases, with 14 bases remaining between them. This CDR3 has 16 amino acids. TCRdb keeps only in-frame clones here, not all; method: immunoSEQ multiplex PCR. The sample includes about 240,000 clones, around 88% of them seen just once. Sequencing was carried out using PBMCs. The sequence derives from a woman between 25 and 40 years old in good health and CMV-seropositive. The chain recombines TRBV4-1 with TRBJ2-7; tentatively, D is TRBD1 (5 bases). The CDR3 DNA follows: TGCGCCAGCAGCCAAGATGTTGGCAGGGCAGCCTACGAGCAGTACTTC. It codes for CASSQDVGRAAYEQYF.